This T cell receptor beta chain was retrieved from a study of cytomegalovirus exposure and HLA in healthy donors. With 60 Vbeta and 13 Jbeta primers, the PCR was carried out. The table came from immunoSEQ multiplex PCR; TCRdb's copy has only in-frame clones and leaves some out. The sample shows more than 95,000 clones, around two thirds of them seen only once. The germline V gene encodes CDR1 SGHRS and CDR2 YFSETQ. CDR3 length: 15 residues. V lost 1 base to trimming and J lost 3 bases; unmatched junction nucleotides: 6. The sample was PBMCs. The receptor was isolated from a woman in her forties or fifties in good health and CMV-seronegative. The chain carries TRBV5-1 and TRBJ1-2, with TRBD1 matching over 7 bases. CDR3 DNA sequence: TGCGCCAGCAGCTTGATCCCAGGGGGAGACTATGGCTACACCTTC. Translating gives CASSLIPGGDYGYTF.